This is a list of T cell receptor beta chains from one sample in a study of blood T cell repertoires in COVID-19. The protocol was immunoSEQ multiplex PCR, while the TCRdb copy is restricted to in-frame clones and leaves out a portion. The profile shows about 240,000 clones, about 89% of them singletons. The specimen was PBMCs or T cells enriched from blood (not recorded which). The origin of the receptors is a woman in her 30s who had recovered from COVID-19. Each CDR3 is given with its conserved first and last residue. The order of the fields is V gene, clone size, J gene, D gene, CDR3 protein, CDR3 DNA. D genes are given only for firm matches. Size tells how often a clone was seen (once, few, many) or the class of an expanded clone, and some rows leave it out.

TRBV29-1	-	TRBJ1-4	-	CSVVESGTNEKLFF	TGCAGCGTTGTTGAATCCGGGACAAATGAAAAACTGTTTTTT
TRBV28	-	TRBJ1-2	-	CASSFRPLKPGGLGNGYTF	TGTGCCAGCAGTTTCCGACCGTTGAAACCGGGGGGGCTTGGAAATGGCTACACCTTC
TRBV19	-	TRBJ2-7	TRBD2	CASTHSSRTSGSSYEQYF	TGTGCCAGTACCCATTCCTCCCGGACTAGCGGAAGCTCCTACGAGCAGTACTTC
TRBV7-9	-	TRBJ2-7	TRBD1	CASSLVGFRTGDSYEQYF	TGTGCCAGCAGCTTAGTGGGTTTCAGGACAGGTGACTCCTACGAGCAGTACTTC
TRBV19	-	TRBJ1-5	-	CASSYREGQPQHF	TGTGCCAGTAGCTACAGGGAGGGTCAGCCCCAGCATTTT
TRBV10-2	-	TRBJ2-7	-	CASNPGATHEQYF	TGCGCCAGCAACCCGGGAGCGACACACGAGCAGTACTTC
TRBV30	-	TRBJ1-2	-	CAWSEGFNYGYTF	TGTGCCTGGTCTGAGGGTTTTAACTATGGCTACACCTTC
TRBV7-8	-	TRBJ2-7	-	CASRPTPQFYEQYF	TGTGCCAGCAGGCCGACACCCCAATTCTACGAGCAGTACTTC
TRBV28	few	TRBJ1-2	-	CASSLTSDFYGYTF	TGTGCCAGCAGTTTGACTTCGGACTTCTATGGCTACACCTTC
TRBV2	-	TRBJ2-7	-	CASKRTINSYEQYF	TGTGCCAGCAAGCGCACTATCAACTCCTACGAGCAGTACTTC
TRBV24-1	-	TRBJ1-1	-	CATSDSTAPTGRNTEAFF	TGTGCCACCAGTGACTCCACCGCCCCTACAGGGAGGAACACTGAAGCTTTCTTT
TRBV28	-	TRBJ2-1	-	CASSSPTRVGYNEQFF	TGTGCCAGCAGTTCTCCAACTAGAGTGGGTTACAATGAGCAGTTCTTC
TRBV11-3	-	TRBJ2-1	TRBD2	CASSLTWTSGYNEQFF	TGTGCCAGCAGCTTGACTTGGACTAGCGGCTACAATGAGCAGTTCTTC
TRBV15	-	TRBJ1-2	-	CATSRDKNTIYGYTF	TGTGCCACCAGCAGAGATAAGAACACGATCTATGGCTACACCTTC
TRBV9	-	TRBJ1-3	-	CASSSNRNSGNTIYF	TGTGCCAGCAGTTCGAACAGGAACTCTGGAAACACCATATATTTT
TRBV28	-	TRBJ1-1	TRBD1	CASHQTLGQVAFF	TGTGCCAGCCATCAAACGCTGGGACAGGTGGCTTTCTTT
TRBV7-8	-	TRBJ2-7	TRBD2	CASSLARTSLGEQYF	TGTGCCAGCAGCTTAGCTCGGACTAGCCTTGGCGAGCAGTACTTC
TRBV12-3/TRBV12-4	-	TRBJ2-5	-	CASRRQIQETQYF	TGTGCCAGCCGCAGACAGATACAAGAGACCCAGTACTTC
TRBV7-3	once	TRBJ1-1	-	CASSSWGGTTEAFF	TGTGCCAGCAGCTCCTGGGGGGGTACCACTGAAGCTTTCTTT
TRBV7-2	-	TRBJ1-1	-	CASSLQQPPSAEAFF	TGTGCCAGCAGCTTACAACAGCCGCCAAGTGCTGAAGCTTTCTTT
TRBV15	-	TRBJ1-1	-	CATSRTLNTEAFF	TGTGCCACCAGCAGAACACTGAACACTGAAGCTTTCTTT